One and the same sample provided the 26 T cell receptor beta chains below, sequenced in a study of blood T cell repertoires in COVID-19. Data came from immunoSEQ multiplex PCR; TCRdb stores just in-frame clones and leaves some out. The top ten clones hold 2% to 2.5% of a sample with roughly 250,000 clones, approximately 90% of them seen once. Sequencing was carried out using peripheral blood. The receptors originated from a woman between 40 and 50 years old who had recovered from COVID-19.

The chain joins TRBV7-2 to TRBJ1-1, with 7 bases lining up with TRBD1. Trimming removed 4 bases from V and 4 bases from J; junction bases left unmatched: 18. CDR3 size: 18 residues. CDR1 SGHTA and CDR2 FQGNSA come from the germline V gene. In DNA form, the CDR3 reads TGTGCCAGCAGCTCCACCTTACCAACGACAGGGCGAGTCACTGAAGCTTTCTTT. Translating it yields CASSSTLPTTGRVTEAFF.

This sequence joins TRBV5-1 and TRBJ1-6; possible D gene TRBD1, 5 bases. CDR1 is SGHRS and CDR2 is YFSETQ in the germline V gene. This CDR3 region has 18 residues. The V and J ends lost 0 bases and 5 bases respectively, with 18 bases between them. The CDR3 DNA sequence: TGCGCCAGCAGCTTGGCCAATTTGGGGCCGGGGGATAATTCACCCCTCCACTTT. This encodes CASSLANLGPGDNSPLHF. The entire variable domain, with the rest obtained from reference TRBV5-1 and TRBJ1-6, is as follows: KAGVTQTPRYLIKTRGQQVTLSCSPISGHRSVSWYQQTPGQGLQFLFEYFSETQRNKGNFPGRFSGRQFSNSRSEMNVSTLELGDSALYLCASSLANLGPGDNSPLHFGNGTRLTVT.

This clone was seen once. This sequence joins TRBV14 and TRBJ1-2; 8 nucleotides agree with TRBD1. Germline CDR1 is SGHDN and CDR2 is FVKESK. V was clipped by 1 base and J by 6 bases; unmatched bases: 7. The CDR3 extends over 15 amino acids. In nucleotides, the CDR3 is TGTGCCAGCAGCCAAGGCAACGACAGGGGAGATGGCTACACCTTC. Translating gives CASSQGNDRGDGYTF.

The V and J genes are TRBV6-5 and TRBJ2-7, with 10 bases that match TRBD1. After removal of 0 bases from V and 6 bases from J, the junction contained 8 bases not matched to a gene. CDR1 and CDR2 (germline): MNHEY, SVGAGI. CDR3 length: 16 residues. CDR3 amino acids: CASSYSRGQGFREQYF. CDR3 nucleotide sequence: TGTGCCAGCAGTTACTCGAGGGGACAGGGGTTTCGCGAGCAGTACTTC.

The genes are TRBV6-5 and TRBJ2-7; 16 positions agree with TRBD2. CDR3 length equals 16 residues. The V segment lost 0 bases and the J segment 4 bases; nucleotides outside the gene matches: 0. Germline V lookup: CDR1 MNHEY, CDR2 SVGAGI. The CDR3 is CASSYSGLAGGYEQYF. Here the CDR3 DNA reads TGTGCCAGCAGTTACTCGGGACTAGCGGGAGGGTACGAGCAGTACTTC.

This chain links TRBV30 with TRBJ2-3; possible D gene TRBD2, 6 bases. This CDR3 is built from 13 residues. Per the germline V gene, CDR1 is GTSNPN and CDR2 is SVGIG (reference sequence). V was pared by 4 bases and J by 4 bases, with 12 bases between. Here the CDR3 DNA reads TGTGCCTGGACTCAGCGGAGGGCAGATACGCAGTATTTT. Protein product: CAWTQRRADTQYF.

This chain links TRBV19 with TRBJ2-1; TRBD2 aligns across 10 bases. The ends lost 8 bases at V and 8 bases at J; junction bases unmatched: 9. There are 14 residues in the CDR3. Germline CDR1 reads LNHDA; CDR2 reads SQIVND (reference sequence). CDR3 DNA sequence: TGTGCCAGTCATCTAGCGGGAGTTATCCATGAGCAGTTCTTC. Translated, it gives CASHLAGVIHEQFF.

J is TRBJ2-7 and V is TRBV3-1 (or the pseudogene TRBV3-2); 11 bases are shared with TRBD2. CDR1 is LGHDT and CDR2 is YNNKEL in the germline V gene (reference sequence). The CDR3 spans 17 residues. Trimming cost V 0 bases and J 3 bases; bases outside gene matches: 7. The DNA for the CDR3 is TGTGCCAGCAGCCAAGAGACTCTAGCGGGGGGTGTCTACGAGCAGTACTTC. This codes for CASSQETLAGGVYEQYF.

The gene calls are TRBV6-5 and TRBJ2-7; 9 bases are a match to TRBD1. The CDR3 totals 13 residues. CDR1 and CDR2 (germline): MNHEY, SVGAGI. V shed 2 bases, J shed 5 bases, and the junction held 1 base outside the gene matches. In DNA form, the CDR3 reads TGTGCCAGCAGTTACCGGGACAGGGACGAGCAGTACTTC. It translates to CASSYRDRDEQYF.

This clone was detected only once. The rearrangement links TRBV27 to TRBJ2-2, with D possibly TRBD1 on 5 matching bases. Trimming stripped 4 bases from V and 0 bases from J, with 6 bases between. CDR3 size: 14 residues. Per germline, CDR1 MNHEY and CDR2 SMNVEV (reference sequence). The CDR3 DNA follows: TGTGCCAGCAGTTGGACAACGAACACCGGGGAGCTGTTTTTT. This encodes CASSWTTNTGELFF.

The CDR3 bases are TGCGCCAGCAGCCAGGTCGCAGGGGAGCACTATGGCTACACCTTC. This sequence encodes CASSQVAGEHYGYTF. The V call is TRBV4-3, the J call TRBJ1-2; D is perhaps TRBD1 (6 bases). Trimming shortened V by 3 bases and J by 3 bases, and 14 bases separated the two germline ends. Germline CDR1 reads LGHNA; CDR2 reads YSLEER. There are 15 residues in the CDR3.

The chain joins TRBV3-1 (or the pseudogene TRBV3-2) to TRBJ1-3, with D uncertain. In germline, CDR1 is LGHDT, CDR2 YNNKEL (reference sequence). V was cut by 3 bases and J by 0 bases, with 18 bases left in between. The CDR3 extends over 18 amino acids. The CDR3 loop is CASSQACYGHLSGNTIYF. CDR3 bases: TGTGCCAGCAGCCAGGCCTGTTATGGGCACCTCTCTGGAAACACCATATATTTT.

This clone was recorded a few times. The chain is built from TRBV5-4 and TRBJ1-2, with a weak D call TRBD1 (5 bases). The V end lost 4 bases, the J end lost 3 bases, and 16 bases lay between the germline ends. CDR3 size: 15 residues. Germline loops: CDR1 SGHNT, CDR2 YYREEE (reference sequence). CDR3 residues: CASSPGQNRDYGYTF. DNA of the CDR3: TGTGCCAGCAGCCCCGGACAAAATAGGGACTATGGCTACACCTTC.

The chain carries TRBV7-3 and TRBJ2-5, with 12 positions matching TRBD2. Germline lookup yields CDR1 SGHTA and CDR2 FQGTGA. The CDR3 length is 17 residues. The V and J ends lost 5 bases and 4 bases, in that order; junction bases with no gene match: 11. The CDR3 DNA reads TGTGCCAGCAGCCAGAAGGAGCTAGCGGGGGGGCGAGAGACCCAGTACTTC. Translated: CASSQKELAGGRETQYF.

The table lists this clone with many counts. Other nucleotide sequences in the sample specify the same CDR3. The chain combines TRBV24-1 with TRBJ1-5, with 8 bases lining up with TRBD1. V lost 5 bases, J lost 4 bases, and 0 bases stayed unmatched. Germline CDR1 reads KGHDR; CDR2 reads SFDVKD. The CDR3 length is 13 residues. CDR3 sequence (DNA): TGTGCCACCAGTGGACAGGGGAATCAGCCCCAGCATTTT. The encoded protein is CATSGQGNQPQHF.

The CDR3 DNA sequence: TGTGCCACCAGCAGCGGAGGAGGCGAAGTTATCTATGGCTACACCTTC. It is translated as CATSSGGGEVIYGYTF. The V call is TRBV15, the J call TRBJ1-2; D is undetermined. The germline V gene encodes CDR1 LNHNV and CDR2 YYDKDF (reference sequence). This CDR3 is built from 16 residues. Trimming left V 3 bases short and J 4 bases short, with 18 bases between.

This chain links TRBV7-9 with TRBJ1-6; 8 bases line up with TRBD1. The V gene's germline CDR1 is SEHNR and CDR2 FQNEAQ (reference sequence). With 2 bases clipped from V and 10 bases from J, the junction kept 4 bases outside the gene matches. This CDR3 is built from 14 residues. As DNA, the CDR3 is TGTGCCAGCAGCTTACAGGGGGCGAGGTCACCCCTCCACTTT. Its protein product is CASSLQGARSPLHF.

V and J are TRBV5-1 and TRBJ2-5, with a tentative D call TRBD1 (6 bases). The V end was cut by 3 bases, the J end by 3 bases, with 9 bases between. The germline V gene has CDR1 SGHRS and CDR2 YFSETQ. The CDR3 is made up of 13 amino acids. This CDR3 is CASSSGQKETQYF. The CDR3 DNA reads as TGCGCCAGCAGCTCTGGACAGAAAGAGACCCAGTACTTC.

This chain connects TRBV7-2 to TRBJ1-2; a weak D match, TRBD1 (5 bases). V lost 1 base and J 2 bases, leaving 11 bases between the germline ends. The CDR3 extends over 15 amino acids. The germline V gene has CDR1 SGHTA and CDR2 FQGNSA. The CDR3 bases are TGTGCCAGCAGCTTAGTAGGGGCGCTGAACTATGGCTACACCTTC. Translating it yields CASSLVGALNYGYTF.

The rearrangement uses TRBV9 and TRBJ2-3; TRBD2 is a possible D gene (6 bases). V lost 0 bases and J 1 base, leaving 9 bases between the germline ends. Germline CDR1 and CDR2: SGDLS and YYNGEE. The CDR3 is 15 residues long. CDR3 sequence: CASSVAPSGTDTQYF. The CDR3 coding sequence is TGTGCCAGCAGCGTAGCTCCTAGCGGCACAGATACGCAGTATTTT.

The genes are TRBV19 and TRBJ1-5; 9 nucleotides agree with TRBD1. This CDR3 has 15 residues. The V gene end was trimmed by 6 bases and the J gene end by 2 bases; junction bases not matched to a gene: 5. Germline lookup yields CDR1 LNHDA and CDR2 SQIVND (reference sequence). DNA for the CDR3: TGTGCCAGTAGAGACCGGACAGGGGGCAATCAGCCCCAGCATTTT. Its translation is CASRDRTGGNQPQHF.

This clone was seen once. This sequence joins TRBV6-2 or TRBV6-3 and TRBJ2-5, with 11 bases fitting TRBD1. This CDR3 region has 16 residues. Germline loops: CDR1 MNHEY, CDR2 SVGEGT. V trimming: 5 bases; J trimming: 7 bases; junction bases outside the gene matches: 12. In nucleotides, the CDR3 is TGTGCCAGCAGTCTCAAAGGGACAGGGGGAAGGGGGACCCAGTACTTC. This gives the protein CASSLKGTGGRGTQYF.

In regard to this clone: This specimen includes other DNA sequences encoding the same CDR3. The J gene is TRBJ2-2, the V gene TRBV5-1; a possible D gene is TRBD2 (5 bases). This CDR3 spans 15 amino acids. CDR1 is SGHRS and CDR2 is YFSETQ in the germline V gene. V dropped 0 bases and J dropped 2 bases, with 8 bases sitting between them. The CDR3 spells CASSLAGVNTGELFF. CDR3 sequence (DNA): TGCGCCAGCAGCTTGGCCGGGGTTAACACCGGGGAGCTGTTTTTT. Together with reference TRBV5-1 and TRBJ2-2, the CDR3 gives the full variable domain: KAGVTQTPRYLIKTRGQQVTLSCSPISGHRSVSWYQQTPGQGLQFLFEYFSETQRNKGNFPGRFSGRQFSNSRSEMNVSTLELGDSALYLCASSLAGVNTGELFFGEGSRLTVL.

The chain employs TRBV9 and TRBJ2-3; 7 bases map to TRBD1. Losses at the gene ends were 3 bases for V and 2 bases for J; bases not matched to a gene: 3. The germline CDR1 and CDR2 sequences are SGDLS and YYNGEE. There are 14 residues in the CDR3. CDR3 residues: CASSADRDTDTQYF. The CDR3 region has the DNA TGTGCCAGCAGCGCCGACAGGGACACAGATACGCAGTATTTT.

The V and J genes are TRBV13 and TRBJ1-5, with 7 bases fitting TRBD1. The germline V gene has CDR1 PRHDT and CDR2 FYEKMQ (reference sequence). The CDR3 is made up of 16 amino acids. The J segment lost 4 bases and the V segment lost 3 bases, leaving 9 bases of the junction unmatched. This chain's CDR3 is CASSLGHSGGNQPQHF. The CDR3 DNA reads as TGTGCCAGCAGCTTGGGGCACTCAGGGGGAAATCAGCCCCAGCATTTT.

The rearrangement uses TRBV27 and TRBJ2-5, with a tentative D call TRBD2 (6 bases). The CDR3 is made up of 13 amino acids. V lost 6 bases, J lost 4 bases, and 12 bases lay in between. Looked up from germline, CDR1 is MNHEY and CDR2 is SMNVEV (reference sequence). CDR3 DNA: TGTGCCAGCAGGCGTGGGGGAGGAGAGACCCAGTACTTC. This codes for CASRRGGGETQYF.